These T cell receptor beta chains were read from a single sample in a study of cytomegalovirus exposure and HLA in healthy donors. The protocol was immunoSEQ multiplex PCR, while the TCRdb copy is restricted to in-frame clones and leaves out a portion. Among 60,000 or so clones listed, roughly 80% were seen once. What was sequenced was PBMCs. Receptors originate from a man between 35 and 55 years old in good health and CMV-seronegative. Both conserved end residues are part of each CDR3. A D gene is named only where the DNA matches it firmly. Size is stated for part of the rows, as once, few or many counts, or as a class when the clone is expanded.

j_gene,d_gene,v_gene,abundance,CDR3aa,CDR3nt
TRBJ2-3,NA,TRBV7-2,NA,CAGARQADTQYF,TGTGCCGGGGCCAGGCAGGCAGATACGCAGTATTTT
TRBJ1-6,TRBD1,TRBV4-1,few,CASSRRQGDSPLHF,TGCGCCAGCAGCAGACGACAGGGGGATTCACCCCTCCACTTT
TRBJ2-3,NA,TRBV9,NA,CASSVRGDTDTQYF,TGTGCCAGCAGCGTCCGGGGAGACACAGATACGCAGTATTTT
TRBJ2-7,NA,TRBV27,NA,CASSSQGGLYEQYF,TGTGCCAGCAGTTCTCAGGGGGGTCTTTACGAGCAGTACTTC
TRBJ1-6,NA,TRBV6-5,few,CAIGREMRGPLHF,TGTGCCATTGGCCGGGAGATGAGAGGACCCCTCCACTTT
TRBJ1-4,TRBD1,TRBV19,NA,CASSPRDSRDEKLFF,TGTGCCAGTAGCCCCCGGGACAGCAGAGATGAAAAACTGTTTTTT
TRBJ1-1,NA,TRBV6-1,NA,CATAVRTEAFF,TGTGCCACTGCCGTGAGAACTGAAGCTTTCTTT
TRBJ1-6,NA,TRBV30,NA,CAWEPGGSYNSPLHF,TGTGCCTGGGAACCGGGGGGCTCGTATAATTCACCCCTCCACTTT
TRBJ2-2,NA,TRBV4-1,NA,CASSQEMSGYYGELFF,TGCGCCAGCAGCCAAGAAATGTCGGGTTATTACGGGGAGCTGTTTTTT
TRBJ2-3,NA,TRBV5-1,few,CASSLDPSTDTQYF,TGCGCCAGCAGCTTGGATCCTAGCACAGATACGCAGTATTTT
TRBJ2-1,NA,TRBV18,NA,CASSGGGTYNEQFF,TGTGCCAGCTCCGGAGGGGGCACCTACAATGAGCAGTTCTTC
TRBJ1-2,NA,TRBV29-1,NA,CSVETPLEGYTF,TGCAGCGTTGAAACCCCTTTGGAGGGCTACACCTTC
TRBJ2-1,TRBD1,TRBV28,NA,CASNQEDREQFF,TGTGCCAGCAACCAGGAGGACAGGGAGCAGTTCTTC
TRBJ1-1,NA,TRBV15,few,CATRRPAMNTEAFF,TGTGCCACCCGGAGGCCGGCCATGAACACTGAAGCTTTCTTT
TRBJ1-2,TRBD1,TRBV7-2,NA,CASSLAGDRVLDGYTF,TGTGCCAGCAGCTTAGCCGGGGACAGGGTTCTCGATGGCTACACCTTC
TRBJ2-1,TRBD2,TRBV5-1,NA,CASSSGLAGLKPTYGEQFF,TGCGCCAGCAGCTCGGGACTAGCGGGACTCAAACCTACGTACGGTGAGCAGTTCTTC
TRBJ2-3,TRBD2,TRBV7-2,NA,CASSLAGGQRGGKF,TGTGCCAGCAGCTTAGCCGGGGGCCAGCGGGGGGGCAAATTT
TRBJ2-7,NA,TRBV6-5,NA,CATTTLAGRNYEQYF,TGTGCCACAACCACACTGGCAGGGCGGAACTACGAGCAGTACTTC
TRBJ1-3,NA,TRBV5-5,NA,CASSRGGIFSGNTIYF,TGTGCCAGCAGCCGGGGAGGGATTTTCTCTGGAAACACCATATATTTT
TRBJ2-7,NA,TRBV30,NA,CAWSTAGYEQYF,TGTGCCTGGAGTACGGCAGGCTACGAGCAGTACTTC
TRBJ1-1,NA,TRBV7-2,NA,CASSSAARGGAEAFF,TGTGCCAGCAGCTCAGCGGCCCGAGGGGGGGCTGAAGCTTTCTTT
TRBJ1-3,TRBD1,TRBV2,NA,CASSGRGVNSGNTIYF,TGTGCCAGCAGCGGCAGGGGGGTCAACTCTGGAAACACCATATATTTT
TRBJ2-7,TRBD1,TRBV7-2,NA,CASSPRTGGYEQYF,TGTGCCAGCAGCCCGAGGACAGGGGGCTACGAGCAGTACTTC
TRBJ2-2,TRBD2,TRBV7-7,NA,CASSPRGLAGVPNTGELFF,TGTGCTAGCAGCCCCCGAGGGCTAGCGGGGGTACCGAACACCGGGGAGCTGTTTTTT
TRBJ2-3,TRBD2,TRBV27,once,CASSGGLPDTQYF,TGTGCCAGTAGCGGGGGGCTGCCAGATACGCAGTATTTT
TRBJ1-4,NA,TRBV6-5,few,CASSYSAGSGNEKLFF,TGTGCCAGCAGTTATTCCGCAGGTAGCGGTAATGAAAAACTGTTTTTT
TRBJ2-6,TRBD1,TRBV30,once,CAWAGTENVLTF,TGTGCCTGGGCCGGGACAGAGAACGTCCTGACTTTC
TRBJ2-1,NA,TRBV5-1,NA,CASSRGGSGNNEQFF,TGCGCCAGCAGCCGCGGCGGTAGCGGAAACAATGAGCAGTTCTTC
TRBJ1-5,NA,TRBV29-1,NA,CSVEAHSNQPQHF,TGCAGCGTTGAGGCTCATAGCAATCAGCCCCAGCATTTT
TRBJ2-3,NA,TRBV9,once,CASSVRLARWDTQYF,TGTGCCAGCAGCGTAAGGCTAGCCCGGTGGGATACGCAGTATTTT
TRBJ1-2,NA,TRBV10-2,NA,CASSTDSNYGYTF,TGCGCCAGCAGTACCGACAGCAACTATGGCTACACCTTC
TRBJ2-3,NA,TRBV9,NA,CASSVGRQGTDTQYF,TGTGCCAGCAGCGTAGGGAGACAGGGCACAGATACGCAGTATTTT
TRBJ2-5,NA,TRBV20-1,NA,CSARESETQYF,TGCAGTGCTAGAGAATCGGAGACCCAGTACTTC
TRBJ1-2,TRBD1,TRBV7-9,NA,CASSLGQGEGGYTF,TGTGCCAGCAGCCTGGGACAGGGGGAGGGTGGCTACACCTTC
TRBJ1-3,NA,TRBV5-4,NA,CASHDSGNTIYF,TGTGCCAGCCACGACAGCGGAAACACCATATATTTT
TRBJ1-5,TRBD1,TRBV19,NA,CASSRGTGTTAFNQPQHF,TGTGCCAGTAGTAGAGGGACAGGGACGACCGCTTTCAATCAGCCCCAGCATTTT
TRBJ1-2,TRBD1,TRBV7-2,NA,CASSIRTGGTYGYTF,TGTGCCAGCAGCATAAGGACAGGCGGGACCTATGGCTACACCTTC
TRBJ1-1,NA,TRBV4-3,NA,CASSQDRGVGTEAFF,TGCGCCAGCAGCCAAGATCGGGGGGTGGGCACTGAAGCTTTCTTT
TRBJ2-5,TRBD2,TRBV5-4,NA,CASSQSRGELETQYF,TGTGCCAGCAGCCAAAGTCGGGGGGAGTTGGAGACCCAGTACTTC
TRBJ2-7,NA,TRBV6-6,NA,CASSLTAYEQYF,TGTGCCAGCAGTTTAACAGCTTACGAGCAGTACTTC